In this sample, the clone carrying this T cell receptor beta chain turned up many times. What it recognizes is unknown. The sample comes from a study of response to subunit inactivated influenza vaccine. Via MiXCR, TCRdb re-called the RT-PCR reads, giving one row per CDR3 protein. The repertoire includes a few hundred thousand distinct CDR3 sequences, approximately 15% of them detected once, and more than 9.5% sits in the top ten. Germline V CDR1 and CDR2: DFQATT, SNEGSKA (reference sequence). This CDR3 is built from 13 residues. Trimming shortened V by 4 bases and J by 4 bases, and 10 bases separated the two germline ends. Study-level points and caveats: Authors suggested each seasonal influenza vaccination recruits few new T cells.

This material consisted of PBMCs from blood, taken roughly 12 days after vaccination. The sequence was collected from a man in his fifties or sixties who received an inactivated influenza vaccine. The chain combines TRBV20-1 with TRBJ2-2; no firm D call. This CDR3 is CSAIEPFTGELFF. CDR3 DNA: TGCAGTGCTATTGAGCCGTTCACCGGGGAGCTGTTTTTT.